Sequencing of this T cell receptor beta chain was carried out in a study of blood T cells in healthy people across ages. In this sample, this clonotype turned up a few times. Combining a sample-barcoded 5' primer with a J-beta primer mix, a second PCR ran for roughly 7 to 12 cycles. Every single cDNA molecule received a tag from a template-switch adaptor with 12 random nucleotides. MiXCR, run by TCRdb on the 5' RACE reads, gives a single entry per CDR3 protein. The sample contains 600,000 to 850,000 distinct CDR3 sequences, approximately 25% of which appear only once. This CDR3 has 14 residues. J lost 4 bases, V lost 5 bases, and 3 bases had no gene match. Looked up from germline, CDR1 is SNHLY and CDR2 is FYNNEI. The same specimen was also included in a second study, on T cells of mothers and their children. That paper notes: Samples came from three healthy Caucasian mothers and their six children. There were no persistent microchimeric T cell clones detected.

This clonotype was obtained from a boy younger than 18 in good health. V is TRBV2 and J is TRBJ1-4; 8 bases map to TRBD1. The sequenced sample consisted of blood. CDR3 amino acids: CASSWTGFNEKLFF. CDR3 in DNA: TGTGCCAGCAGTTGGACAGGGTTTAATGAAAAACTGTTTTTT. Based on the CDR3 plus reference TRBV2 and TRBJ1-4, the full variable domain is EPEVTQTPSHQVTQMGQEVILRCVPISNHLYFYWYRQILGQKVEFLVSFYNNEISEKSEIFDDQFSVERPDGSNFTLKIRSTKLEDSAMYFCASSWTGFNEKLFFGSGTQLSVL.